Listed here are 18 T cell receptor beta chains from one sample, sequenced in a study of blood T cell repertoires in COVID-19. The assay was immunoSEQ multiplex PCR, and TCRdb's table has in-frame clones only and misses some. The sample lists fewer than 300,000 clones, approximately 93% occurring once. The sequenced material came from peripheral blood. The receptor source for this set is a woman aged 25 to 45 with COVID-19, enrolled during active disease.

This chain uses TRBV7-8 with TRBJ1-5; no clear D gene. The germline gives CDR1 SGHVS, CDR2 FQNEAQ. V was pared by 0 bases and J by 5 bases, with 5 bases between. The length of the CDR3 is 13 residues. CDR3 DNA sequence: TGTGCCAGCAGCTTAGCCTCCGATCAGCCCCAGCATTTT. Translation: CASSLASDQPQHF.

The chain uses TRBV7-9 and TRBJ2-1, with 10 nucleotides matching TRBD2. The trim removed 0 bases at V and 8 bases at J, leaving 4 bases unmatched. Germline V gene sequence: CDR1 SEHNR, CDR2 FQNEAQ (reference sequence). CDR3 length equals 15 residues. In nucleotides, the CDR3 is TGTGCCAGCAGCTTAGCGGCTAGCGGGAGCGATGAGCAGTTCTTC. This encodes CASSLAASGSDEQFF.

CDR3 DNA sequence: TGTGCCAGTACCCCTACGGAGATCCATGAGCAGTTCTTC. Translating gives CASTPTEIHEQFF. The gene calls are TRBV19 and TRBJ2-1, with D unresolved. Germline CDR1 and CDR2: LNHDA and SQIVND (reference sequence). V was clipped by 7 bases and J by 8 bases, with 15 bases between them. This CDR3 has 13 amino acids.

The chain carries TRBV5-1 and TRBJ2-2; perhaps TRBD1 as D (6 bases). V was clipped by 0 bases and J by 2 bases, with 11 bases between them. The CDR3 extends over 16 amino acids. Looked up from germline, CDR1 is SGHRS and CDR2 is YFSETQ. The CDR3 DNA follows: TGCGCCAGCAGCTTGGAACAGGGCGGAAACACCGGGGAGCTGTTTTTT. Its translation is CASSLEQGGNTGELFF.

Concerning this clone: This sample also contains other DNA sequences that code for the same CDR3. The chain combines TRBV3-1 (or the pseudogene TRBV3-2) with TRBJ1-4; the D is unclear. V shed 0 bases and J shed 3 bases, with 8 bases lying between them. The CDR3 consists of 15 residues. In germline, CDR1 is LGHDT, CDR2 YNNKEL (reference sequence). CDR3 nucleotide sequence: TGTGCCAGCAGCCAAGATGGCAGGTCTAATGAAAAACTGTTTTTT. Translating it yields CASSQDGRSNEKLFF.

The rearrangement joins TRBV30 to TRBJ1-2; D ambiguous. CDR3 length: 12 amino acids. V was trimmed by 1 base and J by 8 bases, leaving 11 bases between them. CDR1 is GTSNPN and CDR2 is SVGIG in the germline V gene (reference sequence). The CDR3 loop is CAWSGGREGYTF. In nucleotides, the CDR3 is TGTGCCTGGAGTGGCGGGAGGGAGGGCTACACCTTC.

V gene TRBV10-3 combines with J gene TRBJ2-5; 11 positions match TRBD2. With V trimmed by 3 bases and J by 4 bases, 10 bases remained unmatched. This CDR3 contains 17 residues. CDR1 is ENHRY and CDR2 is SYGVKD in the germline V gene. The CDR3 sequence is CAISEGLAGGVGETQYF. The DNA for the CDR3 is TGTGCCATCAGTGAAGGTCTAGCGGGAGGAGTTGGAGAGACCCAGTACTTC.

The chain links TRBV19 to TRBJ1-1; 7 bases fit TRBD1. CDR1 is LNHDA, CDR2 SQIVND, per germline (reference sequence). The CDR3 extends over 15 amino acids. With 8 bases clipped from V and 6 bases from J, the junction kept 15 bases outside the gene matches. The CDR3 sequence is CASSQGTGVLAEAFF. The CDR3 DNA sequence: TGTGCCAGTTCCCAGGGTACAGGGGTTCTCGCTGAAGCTTTCTTT.

The chain combines TRBV19 with TRBJ2-5, with D possibly matching TRBD1 (6 bases). Germline V gene sequence: CDR1 LNHDA, CDR2 SQIVND (reference sequence). V lost 5 bases, J lost 1 base, and 17 bases lay in between. This CDR3 has 16 amino acids. The CDR3 is CASSRQGRGIQETQYF. The CDR3 DNA sequence: TGTGCCAGTAGTCGTCAGGGGAGAGGTATCCAAGAGACCCAGTACTTC.

J is TRBJ1-1 and V is TRBV4-1; TRBD1 agrees at 8 bases. V lost 4 bases to trimming and J lost 5 bases; unmatched junction nucleotides: 6. Per the germline V gene, CDR1 is MGHRA and CDR2 is YSYEKL. The CDR3 runs to 14 residues. This chain's CDR3 is CASSPDRGWTEAFF. The DNA of the CDR3 is TGCGCCAGCAGCCCCGACAGGGGTTGGACTGAAGCTTTCTTT.

The V gene is TRBV7-2, the J gene TRBJ1-1; D is unresolved. The CDR3 sequence is 17 residues long. Germline CDR1 is SGHTA and CDR2 is FQGNSA. V shed 5 bases and J shed 3 bases, with 22 bases lying between them. As DNA, the CDR3 is TGTGCCAGCAGCCTCCCTCGAGGGTTTAAGTTAGACACTGAAGCTTTCTTT. Translated: CASSLPRGFKLDTEAFF.

The V and J genes are TRBV5-1 and TRBJ1-2, with a tentative D call TRBD1 (5 bases). The CDR3 totals 17 residues. Deletions cut 1 base from V and 4 bases from J, with 20 bases between. Germline-derived CDR1 and CDR2 are SGHRS and YFSETQ. The CDR3 region is CASSLNGRGKDSYGYTF. The CDR3 DNA follows: TGCGCCAGCAGCTTGAATGGTAGGGGAAAAGATAGCTATGGCTACACCTTC.

The CDR3 DNA reads as TGCGCCAGCAGCTTGGGGCTAGCGTCGGAGACCCAGTACTTC. Protein: CASSLGLASETQYF. V is TRBV5-1 and J is TRBJ2-5; a weak D match, TRBD2 (6 bases). V was clipped by 0 bases and J by 5 bases, with 11 bases between them. The CDR3 has 14 residues. Germline CDR1 and CDR2: SGHRS and YFSETQ.

The chain carries TRBV19 and TRBJ1-1; TRBD1 might be the D (5 bases). The CDR3 sequence is 14 residues long. Germline loops: CDR1 LNHDA, CDR2 SQIVND (reference sequence). Trimming took 3 bases from V and 8 from J, leaving 16 bases between them. CDR3 protein: CASSISGGNIEAFF. For the CDR3, the DNA is TGTGCCAGTAGTATTTCGGGGGGAAATATAGAAGCTTTCTTT.

The genes are TRBV12-3 or TRBV12-4 and TRBJ1-1, with 7 bases identical to TRBD1. V shed 6 bases and J 7 bases; nucleotides not matched to a gene: 8. This CDR3 spans 13 amino acids. The CDR3 nucleotides read TGTGCCAGCAGCGTAGTACAGGGGATTGAAGCTTTCTTT. This codes for CASSVVQGIEAFF.

V and J are TRBV14 and TRBJ1-1, with 7 nucleotides matching TRBD1. The CDR3 contains 14 residues. Germline loops: CDR1 SGHDN, CDR2 FVKESK. Unmatched junction bases numbered 12, after V lost 6 bases and J lost 8 bases. The CDR3 DNA reads as TGTGCCAGCAGGCACACAACAGGGGATCGAGAAGCTTTCTTT. Its protein product is CASRHTTGDREAFF.

The chain links TRBV27 to TRBJ1-5; TRBD1 agrees at 7 bases. The CDR3 sequence is 15 residues long. The junction had 6 bases not matched to a gene; V was cut back by 2 bases and J by 5 bases. Germline values: CDR1 MNHEY, CDR2 SMNVEV (reference sequence). The CDR3 spells CASSLRMQGDQPQHF. In DNA form, the CDR3 reads TGTGCCAGCAGTTTAAGAATGCAGGGGGATCAGCCCCAGCATTTT.

CDR3 in DNA: TGTGCCAGCAGTTCCGGACAGTACAATGAGCAGTTCTTC. Translation: CASSSGQYNEQFF. The chain couples TRBV12-3 or TRBV12-4 to TRBJ2-1; possible D gene TRBD1, 6 bases. This CDR3 region has 13 residues. V gave up 4 bases and J gave up 4 bases, with 8 bases separating them.